This T cell receptor (beta chain) came from a study of T-cell memory formation after mild COVID-19 (dated by TCRdb to the early 2020s). In the study overall: TCR sequence clusters from the two donors were largely donor specific. In two donors, T-cell clones that expanded and contracted after mild COVID-19 were followed by sequencing TCRalpha and TCRbeta repertoires longitudinally. The cohort comprised two young, previously healthy adult volunteers, one female and one male. Study-wide findings and limitations: Clones that contracted from day 15 to 85 showed balanced CD4/CD8 phenotypes, whereas a second wave of clones that expanded from day 15 to 37 leaned towards CD4+. Only a couple of mild cases were covered in the study, and larger cohorts including severe cases with pre-infection samples were considered necessary. Contracting CD4+ clones were found mainly in CM and EM memory subsets, while CD8+ clones were enriched in EMRA. Some responding clones were found in pre-infection memory, which suggests that pre-existing cross-reactive memory T cells took part in the SARS-CoV-2 response. Whether the second-wave clones peaking on day 37 were SARS-CoV-2 specific was not confirmed.

Ficoll-Paque density gradient centrifugation was the method used to isolate PBMCs. Sequencing was carried out with an Illumina NovaSeq 6000. TCRalpha and TCRbeta cDNA libraries were built by 5'RACE with constant-segment primers, adding sample barcodes and unique molecular identifiers. RNA was extracted from every sample with Trizol reagent. The libraries were amplified in two PCR steps, and the second step added a second sample barcode and Illumina TruSeq adapters. Sequencing of libraries was performed on an Illumina NovaSeq with 2 x 150 bp paired-end reads. In the source study's methods: Demultiplexing of reads and collapsing into UMI-guided consensus sequences were performed with migec v1.2.7. Using mixcr v2.1.11, UMI consensuses were aligned to TRA and TRB V and J templates and then assembled into clonotypes. Clonotypes were classified as expanded or contracted when called significant by both edgeR and NoisET, with noise models trained on biological replicates. For edgeR calls, the thresholds were a false discovery rate-adjusted p below 0.01 and a log2 fold-change of 1. As an exploratory analysis of dynamics, PCA with hierarchical clustering was applied to max-normalized trajectories of the 1000 most abundant clonotypes. Separately sequenced CD4+ and CD8+ repertoires were used to assign the CD4 or CD8 phenotype of responding clones. TCRdb took the public reads, trimmed them with fastp at Q25, ran MiXCR for clone calling and kept in-frame beta chains. One record per CDR3 amino acid sequence lists the most common genes and DNA. The V and J calls were not made by the authors but by TCRdb's processing. For this sample the table gives approximately 580,000 distinct CDR3 sequences, of which 20% were detected only once. Approximately 12% of the sample belongs to the ten largest clones.

This clonotype was observed many times. Its antigen specificity is not known. No base quality values were provided; no much bigger clone lies one nucleotide off. Sequenced material: PBMCs or a T cell subset sorted from them (not recorded which). The sequence was obtained from an adult woman who had mild COVID-19 (a few samples of this study predate the infection). The sample titles of this study are shuffled in the database, so cell type and time point are left out; the donor was told from shared clones.

The nucleotide sequence reads TGTGCCAGCACCGAAGGGTATGGCTCGGGGGAGCCAGATACGCAGTATTTT. Translated, this gives CASTEGYGSGEPDTQYF. This chain is built from TRBV2 and TRBJ2-3; the best D guess is TRBD2, with 6 bases matching. Spanning cysteine to phenylalanine, the CDR3 consists of 17 amino acids. Only the CDR3 DNA is retained, 51 bases long and in frame from the first base. Looking up the germline V gene yields CDR1 SNHLY and CDR2 FYNNEI. V lost 7 bases and J lost 4 bases; the stretch between them is 24 bases long. The full variable domain, completed from the reference TRBV2 and TRBJ2-3 proteins outside the CDR3, reads EPEVTQTPSHQVTQMGQEVILRCVPISNHLYFYWYRQILGQKVEFLVSFYNNEISEKSEIFDDQFSVERPDGSNFTLKIRSTKLEDSAMYFCASTEGYGSGEPDTQYFGPGTRLTVL.